Listed here are 27 T cell receptor beta chains from one sample, sequenced in a study of spatial heterogeneity in lung cancer (dated by TCRdb to the late 2010s). Here is what the overall study found, with its caveats: A correlation was observed between the number of expanded intratumoral alpha and beta TCRs and the tumor nonsynonymous mutation count.

Read against the paper, the sample's time point label means: sample taken at primary tumor resection. Library construction relied on 5' RACE. These reads were obtained on a NextSeq 500. TCRdb cleaned the public reads at Q25 with fastp, built clones with MiXCR and kept in-frame beta chains. Records with the same CDR3 protein are collapsed into one entry carrying the most frequent genes and DNA. In all, the sample holds fewer than 10,000 distinct CDR3 sequences, and 5% of those were seen once. The ten largest account for over 13% of the sample. No antigen has been assigned to these receptors. The specimen was lung tumor tissue, collected at surgery. The receptors shown here come from a female donor with early-stage non-small cell lung cancer.

This clonotype was observed at least ten times. V is TRBV9 and J is TRBJ2-1; 11 nucleotides line up with TRBD1. Losses at the gene ends were 4 bases for V and 5 bases for J; bases not matched to a gene: 5. The CDR3 spans 15 residues. Germline CDR1 is SGDLS and CDR2 is YYNGEE. Here the CDR3 reads CASSLPGQGDNEQFF. DNA for the CDR3: TGTGCCAGCAGCCTCCCGGGACAGGGGGACAATGAGCAGTTCTTC.

This clonotype was detected many times. The chain links TRBV18 to TRBJ2-4, with TRBD1 as a possible D gene (5 bases). Germline lookup yields CDR1 KGHSH and CDR2 LQKENI. Trimming took off 3 bases at V and 10 bases at J, with 13 bases between the two ends. This CDR3 is 13 amino acids long. CDR3: CASSPGLGSIQYF. The DNA for the CDR3 is TGTGCCAGCTCACCGGGGCTAGGGTCTATTCAGTACTTC.

This clonotype has a count of ten or more. The rearrangement joins TRBV6-5 to TRBJ1-5; D gene ambiguous. The ends were cut back, 6 bases at V and 11 bases at J, with 17 bases in the middle. Germline values: CDR1 MNHEY, CDR2 SVGAGI. This CDR3 contains 13 residues. The CDR3 nucleotides are TGTGCCAGCAGAAGAAGAGATCGGGATTCCCAGCATTTT. This codes for CASRRRDRDSQHF.

This clonotype appeared many times. The V call is TRBV7-2, the J call TRBJ2-7, with TRBD2 matching 9 bases. This CDR3 is built from 16 residues. Unmatched junction bases numbered 9, after V lost 4 bases and J lost 2 bases. The germline V gene has CDR1 SGHTA and CDR2 FQGNSA. The CDR3, as DNA: TGTGCCAGCAGCTACCGAAGACTAGCGGAACCCTACGAGCAGTACTTC. Translation gives CASSYRRLAEPYEQYF.

This clonotype rates as medium-sized (0.01 to 0.1%). This sequence joins TRBV6-5 and TRBJ1-5; tentative D call: TRBD1 (6 bases). V was shortened by 5 bases and J by 6 bases, with 11 bases between the two germline ends. The CDR3 sequence is 13 residues long. Germline lookup yields CDR1 MNHEY and CDR2 SVGAGI. The CDR3 spells CASSLVDSQPQHF. As DNA, the CDR3 is TGTGCCAGCAGTCTAGTGGACAGTCAGCCCCAGCATTTT.

This clonotype was detected ten times or more. The CDR3: CASSLVGTDNQPQHF. DNA for the CDR3: TGTGCCAGCAGCTTAGTGGGGACAGACAATCAGCCCCAGCATTTT. This rearrangement joins TRBV7-2 to TRBJ1-5; 7 positions match TRBD1. The CDR3 covers 15 residues. CDR1 is SGHTA, CDR2 FQGNSA, per germline. The V and J ends lost 1 base and 3 bases, in that order; junction bases with no gene match: 3. The full variable domain, in which reference TRBV7-2 and TRBJ1-5 provide the parts outside the CDR3, is GAGVSQSPSNKVTEKGKDVELRCDPISGHTALYWYRQSLGQGLEFLIYFQGNSAPDKSGLPSDRFSAERTGGSVSTLTIQRTQQEDSAVYLCASSLVGTDNQPQHFGDGTRLSIL.

By share, this clonotype ranks as medium-sized. J is TRBJ2-1 and V is TRBV20-1; 9 positions match TRBD2. This CDR3 is 15 amino acids long. The trim removed 5 bases at V and 6 bases at J, leaving 11 bases unmatched. Germline assignment: CDR1 DFQATT and CDR2 SNEGSKA (reference sequence). The DNA for the CDR3 is TGCAGTGCTCCGCAAGCGGGAGGACCTGTCAATGAGCAGTTCTTC. Protein sequence: CSAPQAGGPVNEQFF.

This clonotype has just a few counts. The J gene is TRBJ2-1, the V gene TRBV24-1, with D hard to call. CDR1 is KGHDR, CDR2 SFDVKD, per germline. V lost 4 bases and J 9 bases, leaving 12 bases between the germline ends. CDR3 length: 13 residues. CDR3 amino acids: CATSDPTGGEQFF. The CDR3 DNA sequence: TGTGCCACCAGTGACCCGACCGGCGGTGAGCAGTTCTTC.

This clonotype was counted at least ten times. The V call is TRBV28, the J call TRBJ2-7; tentatively, D is TRBD2 (5 bases). V was clipped by 6 bases and J by 3 bases, with 6 bases between them. CDR1 is MDHEN and CDR2 is SYDVKM in the germline V gene. This CDR3 has 11 amino acids. The CDR3, as DNA: TGTGCCAGCAGGGCGGGCTACGAGCAGTACTTC. Translation: CASRAGYEQYF.

In this sample, this clonotype is medium-sized. The chain combines TRBV5-6 with TRBJ1-3; D is undetermined. Germline V gives CDR1 SGHDT, CDR2 YYEEEE. The V end was cut by 5 bases, the J end by 4 bases, with 10 bases between. The CDR3 runs 13 residues. The CDR3 DNA follows: TGTGCCAGCAGTTTAAATCAGGGAAACACCATATATTTT. It codes for CASSLNQGNTIYF.

This clonotype was found many times. This rearrangement joins TRBV5-6 to TRBJ2-7; no definite D call. Germline V CDR1 and CDR2: SGHDT, YYEEEE. Trimming cost V 1 base and J 2 bases, with 13 bases left between them. This CDR3 has 15 residues. The CDR3 DNA is TGTGCCAGCAGCTTGCCCTACGCCGGACCCTACGAGCAGTACTTC. Protein sequence: CASSLPYAGPYEQYF.

This clonotype was recorded at least ten times. The V and J genes are TRBV19 and TRBJ2-3; D possibly corresponds to TRBD2 (6 bases). Per the germline V gene, CDR1 is LNHDA and CDR2 is SQIVND (reference sequence). V was trimmed by 4 bases and J by 1 base, leaving 12 bases between them. The CDR3 is made up of 15 amino acids. The CDR3 protein is CASSSGASGTDTQYF. CDR3 nucleotide sequence: TGTGCCAGTAGTAGTGGGGCTAGCGGCACAGATACGCAGTATTTT.

This clonotype was counted at least ten times. V and J are TRBV9 and TRBJ2-5; 8 bases line up with TRBD2. CDR3 length: 14 amino acids. With 4 bases clipped from V and 5 bases from J, the junction kept 7 bases outside the gene matches. Germline CDR1 and CDR2: SGDLS and YYNGEE. The CDR3 coding sequence is TGTGCCAGCAGCCCTCAAGCGGGAGTTGAGACCCAGTACTTC. It translates to CASSPQAGVETQYF. Variable domain in full (rest from reference TRBV9 and TRBJ2-5): DSGVTQTPKHLITATGQRVTLRCSPRSGDLSVYWYQQSLDQGLQFLIQYYNGEERAKGNILERFSAQQFPDLHSELNLSSLELGDSALYFCASSPQAGVETQYFGPGTRLLVL.

The chain combines TRBV28 with TRBJ2-2, with 8 bases that match TRBD2. Losses at the gene ends were 4 bases for V and 3 bases for J; bases not matched to a gene: 7. The CDR3 extends over 16 amino acids. Germline V lookup: CDR1 MDHEN, CDR2 SYDVKM. The CDR3 nucleotides read TGTGCCAGCAGTTCGGAGGGAGCGGGGGACACCGGGGAGCTGTTTTTT. Translation gives CASSSEGAGDTGELFF.

This clonotype was seen many times. This chain uses TRBV27 with TRBJ2-7; 8 bases agree with TRBD1. Germline V gene data show CDR1 as MNHEY and CDR2 as SMNVEV (reference sequence). CDR3 size: 16 residues. Trimming took 1 base from V and 4 from J; bases not matched to a gene: 9. CDR3 in amino acids: CASSLYGTGESYEQYF. CDR3 in DNA: TGTGCCAGCAGTTTATATGGGACAGGCGAGTCTTACGAGCAGTACTTC.

This clonotype was observed many times. The V call is TRBV29-1, the J call TRBJ2-1; tentatively, D is TRBD2 (5 bases). V lost 5 bases and J lost 3, with 17 bases in between. Germline CDR1 reads SQVTM; CDR2 reads ANQGSEA. The CDR3 extends over 15 amino acids. The CDR3 nucleotides are TGCAGCGTTTTTAAACTAGTGCCCAACTACAATGAGCAGTTCTTC. This gives the protein CSVFKLVPNYNEQFF.

This clonotype was observed many times. This chain uses TRBV28 with TRBJ2-3; the D gene is possibly TRBD1 (6 bases). CDR1 is MDHEN and CDR2 is SYDVKM in the germline V gene. The V end lost 7 bases, the J end lost 0 bases, and 14 bases lay between the germline ends. The length of the CDR3 is 15 residues. The CDR3 nucleotides read TGTGCCAGCACCCGAGCAGGGGAAAGCACAGATACGCAGTATTTT. Amino acids: CASTRAGESTDTQYF.

This clonotype was picked up many times. The rearrangement joins TRBV27 to TRBJ2-1; D unclear. CDR3 length: 12 amino acids. Germline V lookup: CDR1 MNHEY, CDR2 SMNVEV (reference sequence). V was pared by 4 bases and J by 10 bases, with 11 bases between. CDR3: CASSSRTTEQFF. DNA for the CDR3: TGTGCCAGCAGTTCGCGGACCACCGAGCAGTTCTTC.

This clonotype appeared many times. The gene calls are TRBV7-6 and TRBJ2-5; 7 nucleotides align to TRBD2. The V and J ends lost 6 bases and 3 bases, in that order; junction bases with no gene match: 10. This CDR3 comprises 15 residues. Per the germline V gene, CDR1 is SGHVS and CDR2 is FNYEAQ. CDR3 DNA: TGTGCCAGCAGTGTATCTAGCGGAGGAAAAGAGACCCAGTACTTC. The encoded protein is CASSVSSGGKETQYF.

By sample share, this clonotype is medium-sized. This rearrangement joins TRBV19 to TRBJ1-5; no firm D call. Trimming removed 7 bases at V and 2 bases at J, with 15 bases between. Germline CDR1 reads LNHDA; CDR2 reads SQIVND (reference sequence). The CDR3 has 15 amino acids. The CDR3 loop reads CASKRAQVGNQPQHF. CDR3 in DNA: TGTGCCAGTAAACGGGCCCAAGTCGGCAATCAGCCCCAGCATTTT.

Within the sample, this clonotype is medium-sized. This sequence joins TRBV5-1 and TRBJ2-7, with 7 bases identical to TRBD1. The V gene end was trimmed by 1 base and the J gene end by 6 bases; junction bases not matched to a gene: 1. CDR1 is SGHRS, CDR2 YFSETQ, per germline. The CDR3 extends over 12 amino acids. CDR3 region: CASSLPGGEQYF. The CDR3 DNA reads as TGCGCCAGCAGCTTGCCAGGGGGCGAGCAGTACTTC. The full variable domain, rest sourced from reference TRBV5-1 and TRBJ2-7, is KAGVTQTPRYLIKTRGQQVTLSCSPISGHRSVSWYQQTPGQGLQFLFEYFSETQRNKGNFPGRFSGRQFSNSRSEMNVSTLELGDSALYLCASSLPGGEQYFGPGTRLTVT.

This clonotype was observed many times. This chain uses TRBV12-3 or TRBV12-4 with TRBJ2-7, with 8 bases aligning to TRBD1. The V and J ends lost 5 bases and 1 base, in that order; junction bases with no gene match: 16. The CDR3 sequence is 18 residues long. Here the CDR3 DNA reads TGTGCCAGCAGTCCAGCGGGCAGGGGGCGAGTAGGATCCTACGAGCAGTACTTC. This codes for CASSPAGRGRVGSYEQYF.

In its sample, this clonotype was seen many times. The chain combines TRBV28 with TRBJ2-7; 12 positions agree with TRBD1. J gave up 6 bases and V 6 bases, and 6 bases lay outside the gene matches. This CDR3 has 14 residues. CDR1 and CDR2 (germline): MDHEN, SYDVKM. CDR3 in amino acids: CASSTGTGGPEQYF. CDR3 nucleotide sequence: TGTGCCAGCAGCACCGGGACAGGGGGCCCCGAGCAGTACTTC.

This clonotype was picked up many times. The chain carries TRBV2 and TRBJ2-1; the match to TRBD2 covers 10 bases. CDR1 is SNHLY, CDR2 FYNNEI, per germline. With 5 bases clipped from V and 7 bases from J, the junction kept 8 bases outside the gene matches. The CDR3 runs 15 residues. CDR3 sequence reads: CASSPWTSGTNEQFF. CDR3 bases: TGTGCCAGCAGTCCCTGGACTAGCGGTACAAATGAGCAGTTCTTC.

By share, this clonotype ranks as medium-sized. This chain joins TRBV2 and TRBJ2-7; 8 bases align to TRBD1. The CDR3 is made up of 17 amino acids. The V segment lost 8 bases and the J segment 2 bases; nucleotides outside the gene matches: 17. CDR1 is SNHLY, CDR2 FYNNEI, per germline. The CDR3 sequence: CASHLGTGALLTYEQYF. In nucleotides, the CDR3 is TGTGCCAGCCATCTAGGGACAGGAGCTCTCCTAACCTACGAGCAGTACTTC.

The sample holds many counts of this clonotype. CDR3 sequence reads: CASSLMTLDTQYF. Written as DNA, the CDR3 is TGTGCCAGCAGCCTAATGACCCTCGATACGCAGTATTTT. The chain recombines TRBV7-9 with TRBJ2-3; no reliable D call. The CDR3 totals 13 residues. V lost 5 bases and J 6 bases, leaving 12 bases between the germline ends. Germline V CDR1 and CDR2: SEHNR, FQNEAQ (reference sequence). Filled out from reference TRBV7-9 and TRBJ2-3, the complete variable domain reads DTGVSQNPRHKITKRGQNVTFRCDPISEHNRLYWYRQTLGQGPEFLTYFQNEAQLEKSRLLSDRFSAERPKGSFSTLEIQRTEQGDSAMYLCASSLMTLDTQYFGPGTRLTVL.

This clonotype occurred a few times. The chain recombines TRBV28 with TRBJ2-4, with a tentative D call TRBD2 (5 bases). Per the germline V gene, CDR1 is MDHEN and CDR2 is SYDVKM. The CDR3 has 16 amino acids. V was shortened by 5 bases and J by 1 base, with 15 bases between the two germline ends. As DNA, the CDR3 is TGTGCCAGCAGTCCACATCCTAGCCTGGCCAAAAACATTCAGTACTTC. Amino acids: CASSPHPSLAKNIQYF.